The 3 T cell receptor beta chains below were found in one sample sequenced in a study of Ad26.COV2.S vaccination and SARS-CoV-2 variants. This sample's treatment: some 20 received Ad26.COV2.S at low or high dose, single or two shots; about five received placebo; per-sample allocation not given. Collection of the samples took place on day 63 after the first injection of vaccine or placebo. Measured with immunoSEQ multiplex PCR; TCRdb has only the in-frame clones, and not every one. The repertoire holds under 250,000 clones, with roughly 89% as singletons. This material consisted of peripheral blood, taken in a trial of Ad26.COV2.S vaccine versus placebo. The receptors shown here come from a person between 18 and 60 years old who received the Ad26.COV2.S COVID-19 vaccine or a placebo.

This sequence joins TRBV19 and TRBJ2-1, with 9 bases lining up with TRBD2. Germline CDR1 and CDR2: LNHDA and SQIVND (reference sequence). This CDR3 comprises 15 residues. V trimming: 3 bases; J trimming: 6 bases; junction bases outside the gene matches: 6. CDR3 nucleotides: TGTGCCAGTAGTATCCTAGCGGGGCCTTTCAATGAGCAGTTCTTC. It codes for CASSILAGPFNEQFF.

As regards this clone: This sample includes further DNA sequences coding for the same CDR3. DNA of the CDR3: TGTGCCAGTAGTAGGACAGTTCAAGAGACCCAGTACTTC. Translation gives CASSRTVQETQYF. V usage is TRBV19 and J usage is TRBJ2-5, with D maybe TRBD1 (6 bases). The CDR3 covers 13 residues. Deletions cut 4 bases from V and 2 bases from J, with 8 bases between. Germline V CDR1 and CDR2: LNHDA, SQIVND (reference sequence).

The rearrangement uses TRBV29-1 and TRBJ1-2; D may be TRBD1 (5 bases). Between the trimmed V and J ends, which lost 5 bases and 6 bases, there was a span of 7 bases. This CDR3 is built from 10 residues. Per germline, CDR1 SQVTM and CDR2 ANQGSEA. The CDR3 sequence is CSVRGDGYTF. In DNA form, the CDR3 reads TGCAGCGTTCGGGGCGATGGCTACACCTTC.